This T cell receptor (beta chain) was found in a study of T cell repertoires in cytomegalovirus infection. On the study more broadly: Evidence of both CMV infection and a matching HLA type came from public TCR beta signatures.

Each CDR3 protein is one row after TCRdb ran MiXCR on the reads. The data contain about 140,000 distinct CDR3 sequences, under 8.5% of them singletons. In this sample, this clonotype turned up many times. Its antigen is not identified. General study results and limits: CMV-specific TCR beta clonotypes restricted by HLA-C dominated the ex vivo response. Carriers of CMV and the relevant HLA type were discriminated by public TCR beta frequency.

Trimming stripped 1 base from V and 0 bases from J, with 9 bases between. The length of the CDR3 is 15 residues. Looked up from germline, CDR1 is LGHNA and CDR2 is YNFKEQ. The sequence derives from a human donor in good health (CMV status not recorded). Some clones in this sample may be carry-over from other donors' samples. Sequenced: PBMCs. The chain uses TRBV4-2 and TRBJ1-1; unclear D gene. In DNA, the CDR3 is TGTGCCAGCAGCCAAGGGACGGGAATGAACACTGAAGCTTTCTTT. Its translation: CASSQGTGMNTEAFF.